This entry lists 11 T cell receptor beta chains sequenced from one sample in a study of blood T cell repertoires in COVID-19. Clones were sequenced by immunoSEQ multiplex PCR, and TCRdb holds only the in-frame ones, with some missing. Of around 77,000 clones in the sample, 82% were seen once. The sample was peripheral blood. The receptors were gathered from a human donor in a cohort sampled during active COVID-19.

This rearrangement joins TRBV6-6 to TRBJ1-1; a weak D match, TRBD1 (5 bases). The CDR3 is 13 residues long. The germline CDR1 and CDR2 sequences are MNHNY and SVGAGI (reference sequence). The V gene lost 1 base and the J gene lost 7 bases, with 10 bases spanning the gap. CDR3 region: CASSYLTQGEAFF. In DNA form, the CDR3 reads TGTGCCAGCAGTTACTTGACCCAGGGTGAAGCTTTCTTT.

This sequence joins TRBV3-1 (or the pseudogene TRBV3-2) and TRBJ2-7; 7 bases align to TRBD1. CDR3 length: 17 residues. Per the germline V gene, CDR1 is LGHDT and CDR2 is YNNKEL (reference sequence). Trimming removed 1 base from V and 0 bases from J; junction bases left unmatched: 9. CDR3 in DNA: TGTGCCAGCAGCCAAGTAAGGTTGAGGGACAGCTCCTACGAGCAGTACTTC. It is translated as CASSQVRLRDSSYEQYF.

The V call is TRBV19, the J call TRBJ1-5, with D unresolved. Trimming pared 6 bases from V and 0 bases from J, leaving 12 bases between. In germline, CDR1 is LNHDA, CDR2 SQIVND (reference sequence). The CDR3 consists of 15 residues. The CDR3 nucleotides read TGTGCCAGTAGCTATAGCGGTTATAGCAATCAGCCCCAGCATTTT. Protein product: CASSYSGYSNQPQHF.

The chain is built from TRBV6-5 and TRBJ1-2, with 7 bases matching TRBD1. Germline CDR1 MNHEY, CDR2 SVGAGI. The V and J ends lost 5 bases and 3 bases, in that order; junction bases with no gene match: 6. The CDR3 runs 14 residues. CDR3 amino acids: CASSPTGLYYGYTF. Here the CDR3 DNA reads TGTGCCAGCAGTCCGACAGGGCTTTACTATGGCTACACCTTC.

This chain joins TRBV6-1 and TRBJ1-2; D might be TRBD1 (5 bases). Trimming cost V 2 bases and J 7 bases, with 11 bases left between them. The CDR3 spans 13 residues. Germline V gene data show CDR1 as MNHNS and CDR2 as SASEGT. The CDR3 coding sequence is TGTGCCAGCAGTGAATTCAGGGAGGTTGGCTACACCTTC. Its translation is CASSEFREVGYTF.

The chain recombines TRBV5-6 with TRBJ1-3; 9 bases map to TRBD1. Germline V gene lookup returns CDR1 SGHDT and CDR2 YYEEEE. The V and J ends lost 3 bases and 2 bases, in that order; junction bases with no gene match: 9. This CDR3 region has 17 residues. In DNA, the CDR3 is TGTGCCAGCAGCTCTACAGGGGGCGGTAGGCCTGGAAACACCATATATTTT. Its protein product is CASSSTGGGRPGNTIYF.

This clone was found once. J is TRBJ1-1 and V is TRBV6-6; TRBD1 matches 10 bases. CDR3 length equals 16 residues. J gave up 3 bases and V 5 bases, and 9 bases lay outside the gene matches. Germline assignment: CDR1 MNHNY and CDR2 SVGAGI (reference sequence). The CDR3 DNA is TGTGCCAGCAGTCGACCGGGACAGGGGATGGACACTGAAGCTTTCTTT. Its translation is CASSRPGQGMDTEAFF.

This clone was observed a single time. The genes are TRBV11-2 and TRBJ1-2; D unresolved. This CDR3 is built from 15 residues. In germline, CDR1 is SGHAT, CDR2 FQNNGV. Trimming removed 0 bases at V and 3 bases at J, with 11 bases between. As DNA, the CDR3 is TGTGCCAGCAGCTTAGAGGCGGGGAATCACTATGGCTACACCTTC. This translates into CASSLEAGNHYGYTF.

The chain couples TRBV29-1 to TRBJ2-3; D unresolved. The CDR3 is 12 amino acids. V lost 6 bases and J 4 bases, leaving 11 bases between the germline ends. Per the germline V gene, CDR1 is SQVTM and CDR2 is ANQGSEA. This chain's CDR3 is CSVLRHADTQYF. The CDR3 nucleotides are TGCAGCGTCCTTCGACATGCAGATACGCAGTATTTT.

The chain uses TRBV7-2 and TRBJ2-7, with D perhaps TRBD1 (6 bases). V lost 5 bases and J 1 base, leaving 12 bases between the germline ends. The CDR3 extends over 14 amino acids. The germline CDR1 and CDR2 sequences are SGHTA and FQGNSA. The CDR3 coding sequence is TGTGCCAGCAGCCCACAGGGAGTATCCTACGAGCAGTACTTC. Translated, it gives CASSPQGVSYEQYF.

This clone was detected once. This chain links TRBV12-3 or TRBV12-4 with TRBJ1-5, with D unclear. The V and J ends lost 3 bases and 7 bases respectively, with 10 bases between them. The CDR3 is made up of 13 amino acids. The CDR3 sequence: CASSLKEEQPQHF. The CDR3 DNA follows: TGTGCCAGCAGTTTGAAGGAGGAGCAGCCCCAGCATTTT.